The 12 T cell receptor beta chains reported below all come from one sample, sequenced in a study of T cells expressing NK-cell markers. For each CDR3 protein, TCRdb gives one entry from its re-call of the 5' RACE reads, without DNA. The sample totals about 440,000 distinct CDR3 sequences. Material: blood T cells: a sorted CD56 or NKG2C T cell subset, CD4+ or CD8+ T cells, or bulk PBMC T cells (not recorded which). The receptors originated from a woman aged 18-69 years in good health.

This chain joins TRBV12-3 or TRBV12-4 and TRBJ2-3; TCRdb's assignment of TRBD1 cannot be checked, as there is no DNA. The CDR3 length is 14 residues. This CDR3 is CASSFSGGKDTQYF.

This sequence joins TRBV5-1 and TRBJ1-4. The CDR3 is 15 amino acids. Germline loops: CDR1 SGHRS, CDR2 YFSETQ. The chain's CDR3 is CASSLWRGTNEKLFF.

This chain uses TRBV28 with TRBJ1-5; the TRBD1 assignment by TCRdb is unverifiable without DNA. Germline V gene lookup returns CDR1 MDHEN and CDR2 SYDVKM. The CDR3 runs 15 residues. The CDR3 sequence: CASSYPGGAVQPQHF.

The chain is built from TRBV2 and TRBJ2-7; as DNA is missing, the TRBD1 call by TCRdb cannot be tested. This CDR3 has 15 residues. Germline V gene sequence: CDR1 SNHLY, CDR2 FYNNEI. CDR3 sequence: CASSPQTGTSYEQYF. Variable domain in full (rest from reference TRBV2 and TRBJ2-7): EPEVTQTPSHQVTQMGQEVILRCVPISNHLYFYWYRQILGQKVEFLVSFYNNEISEKSEIFDDQFSVERPDGSNFTLKIRSTKLEDSAMYFCASSPQTGTSYEQYFGPGTRLTVT.

The CDR3 region is CASSPGQGFSSGNTIYF. The chain is built from TRBV19 and TRBJ1-3; the TCRdb call, TRBD1, lacks DNA for checking. The CDR3 is 17 residues long. Germline loops: CDR1 LNHDA, CDR2 SQIVND (reference sequence).

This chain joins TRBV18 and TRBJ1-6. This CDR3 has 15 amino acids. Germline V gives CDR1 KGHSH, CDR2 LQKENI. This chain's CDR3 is CASATGTAYNSPLHF.

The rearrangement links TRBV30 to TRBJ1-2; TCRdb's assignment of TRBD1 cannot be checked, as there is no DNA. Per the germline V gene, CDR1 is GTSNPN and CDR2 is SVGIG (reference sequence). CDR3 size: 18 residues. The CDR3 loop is CAWSVPEAGRGTPYGYTF.

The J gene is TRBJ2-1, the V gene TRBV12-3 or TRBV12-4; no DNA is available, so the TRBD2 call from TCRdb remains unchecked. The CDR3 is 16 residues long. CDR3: CASSVGLAGGNNEQFF.

The CDR3 loop is CASSSTGDIAKNIQYF. V and J are TRBV19 and TRBJ2-4; TCRdb's D call of TRBD1 is untestable without DNA. Germline V gene lookup returns CDR1 LNHDA and CDR2 SQIVND (reference sequence). The CDR3 has 16 residues.

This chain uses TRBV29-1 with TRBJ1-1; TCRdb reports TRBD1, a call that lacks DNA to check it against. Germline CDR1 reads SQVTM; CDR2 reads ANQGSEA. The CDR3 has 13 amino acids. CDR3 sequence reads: CSGPGAGGTEAFF.

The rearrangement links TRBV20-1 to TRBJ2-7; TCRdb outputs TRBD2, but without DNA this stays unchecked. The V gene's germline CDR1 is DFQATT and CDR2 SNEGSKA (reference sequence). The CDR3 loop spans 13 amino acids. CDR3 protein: CSARDRREDEQYF.

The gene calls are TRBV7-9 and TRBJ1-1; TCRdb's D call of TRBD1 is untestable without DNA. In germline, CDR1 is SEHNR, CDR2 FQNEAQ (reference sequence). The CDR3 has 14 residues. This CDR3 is CASSPQGENTEAFF.